The 4 T cell receptor beta chains reported below all come from one sample, sequenced in a study of T-cell memory formation after mild COVID-19. Each CDR3 protein is one row after TCRdb ran MiXCR on the 5' RACE reads. The profile covers about 290,000 distinct CDR3 sequences, with approximately 15% appearing a single time and about a fifth taken by the ten largest. Sequenced material: PBMCs or a T cell subset sorted from them (not recorded which). Every receptor here comes from a man between 18 and 29 years old who had mild COVID-19 (a few samples of this study predate the infection). Cell type and time point are not known.

The chain recombines TRBV9 with TRBJ2-5, with D perhaps TRBD2 (5 bases). The germline gives CDR1 SGDLS, CDR2 YYNGEE. V was cut by 4 bases and J by 4 bases, with 11 bases left in between. This CDR3 is built from 13 residues. The chain's CDR3 is CASSNPGGETQYF. The CDR3 DNA follows: TGTGCCAGCAGCAACCCTGGAGGAGAGACCCAGTACTTC.

This clonotype was detected only a few times. The CDR3 loop is CSVWGPTGGSYNEQFF. The CDR3 nucleotides read TGCAGCGTATGGGGACCTACAGGGGGCTCCTACAATGAGCAGTTCTTC. The genes are TRBV29-1 and TRBJ2-1; 8 nucleotides align to TRBD1. The CDR3 consists of 16 residues. V shed 6 bases, J shed 0 bases, and the junction held 10 bases outside the gene matches. Germline CDR1 SQVTM, CDR2 ANQGSEA.

A few counts support this clonotype. This chain uses TRBV2 with TRBJ1-5, with D hard to call. V was shortened by 6 bases and J by 6 bases, with 12 bases between the two germline ends. Germline CDR1 is SNHLY and CDR2 is FYNNEI. This CDR3 has 13 residues. The CDR3 DNA reads as TGTGCCAGCAGGCGGGAAGACATTCAGCCCCAGCATTTT. It encodes CASRREDIQPQHF.

This clonotype has only a few counts. The chain employs TRBV6-2 or TRBV6-3 and TRBJ1-6; D is undetermined. The ends were cut back, 8 bases at V and 7 bases at J, with 12 bases in the middle. The length of the CDR3 is 13 residues. CDR1 is MNHEY, CDR2 SVGEGT, per germline. The CDR3 nucleotides read TGTGCCAGCGAGTCAGAGTGGAATTCACCCCTCCACTTT. Protein product: CASESEWNSPLHF.